This T cell receptor (beta chain) was sequenced during a study of CD8 T cells in Susac syndrome. Study results and caveats: The CD4+ T cell repertoires that were profiled in Susac syndrome showed no clonal expansion. TCR sequencing and HLA analysis covered a relatively small number of individuals.

The CDR3 runs to 13 residues. Trimming shortened V by 6 bases and J by 4 bases, and 12 bases separated the two germline ends. CDR1 and CDR2 from the germline V gene are MNHEY and SVGAGI. A word on this clonotype: Its antigen is currently unknown.

In Susac syndrome patients, recently defined diagnostic criteria for definite or probable disease were met. It was negative isolation that provided the CD8+ and CD4+ T cells, whereas TEMRA cells were enriched by FACS. Random hexamers were used to reverse transcribe the RNA input (roughly 0.5 to 1 ug). TCRdb called the immunoSEQ multiplex PCR reads again in MiXCR, with one record for every CDR3 protein. The sample gives some 250,000 distinct CDR3 sequences, roughly 95% of which show up once; 0.095% to 0.12% is in the top ten. The origin of this receptor is a human donor with Susac syndrome. The chain recombines TRBV6-5 with TRBJ1-2; possibly TRBD1 for D (5 bases). The material sequenced was CD4+ T cells from PBMCs. The DNA for the CDR3 is TGTGCCAGCAGACCCCGGGACCGCTATGGCTACACCTTC. It yields the protein CASRPRDRYGYTF.